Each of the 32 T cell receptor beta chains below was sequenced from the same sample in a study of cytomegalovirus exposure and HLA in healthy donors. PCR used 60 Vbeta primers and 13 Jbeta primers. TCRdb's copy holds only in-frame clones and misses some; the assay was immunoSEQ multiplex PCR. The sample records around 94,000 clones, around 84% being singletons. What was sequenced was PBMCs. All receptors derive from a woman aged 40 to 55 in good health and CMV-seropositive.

The CDR3 here is CASSEDRFNEKLFF. The CDR3 region has the DNA TGTGCCAGCAGTGAGGACAGATTTAATGAAAAACTGTTTTTT. V and J are TRBV2 and TRBJ1-4, with D perhaps matching TRBD1 (6 bases). Germline V gene lookup returns CDR1 SNHLY and CDR2 FYNNEI. This CDR3 has 14 amino acids. V dropped 3 bases and J dropped 4 bases, with 9 bases sitting between them.

CDR3 protein: CASSPRRDSKETQYF. CDR3 in DNA: TGTGCCAGCTCACCGAGACGGGACAGTAAGGAGACCCAGTACTTC. The V gene is TRBV18, the J gene TRBJ2-5; 7 nucleotides line up with TRBD1. The J segment lost 5 bases and the V segment lost 3 bases, leaving 9 bases of the junction unmatched. Looked up from germline, CDR1 is KGHSH and CDR2 is LQKENI. CDR3 length: 15 amino acids.

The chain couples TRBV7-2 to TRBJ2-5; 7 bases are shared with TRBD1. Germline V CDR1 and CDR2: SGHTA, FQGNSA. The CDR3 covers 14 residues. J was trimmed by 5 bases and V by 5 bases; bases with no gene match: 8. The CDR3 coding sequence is TGTGCCAGCAGCACTCCGACAGGGTATGAGACCCAGTACTTC. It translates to CASSTPTGYETQYF.

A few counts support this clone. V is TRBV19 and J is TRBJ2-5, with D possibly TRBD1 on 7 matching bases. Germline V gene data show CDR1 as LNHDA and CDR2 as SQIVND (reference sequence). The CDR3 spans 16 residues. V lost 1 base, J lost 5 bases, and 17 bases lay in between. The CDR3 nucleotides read TGTGCCAGTAGTATAGGCCGAGCGGGCAGGGGGGAGACCCAGTACTTC. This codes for CASSIGRAGRGETQYF. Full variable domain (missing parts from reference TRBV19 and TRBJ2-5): DGGITQSPKYLFRKEGQNVTLSCEQNLNHDAMYWYRQDPGQGLRLIYYSQIVNDFQKGDIAEGYSVSREKKESFPLTVTSAQKNPTAFYLCASSIGRAGRGETQYFGPGTRLLVL.

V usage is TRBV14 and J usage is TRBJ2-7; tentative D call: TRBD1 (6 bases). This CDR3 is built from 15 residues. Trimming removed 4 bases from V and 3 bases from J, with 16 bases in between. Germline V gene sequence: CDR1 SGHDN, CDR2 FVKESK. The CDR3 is CASSLYEGGSYEQYF. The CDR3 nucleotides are TGTGCCAGCAGCCTCTACGAAGGGGGTAGCTACGAGCAGTACTTC.

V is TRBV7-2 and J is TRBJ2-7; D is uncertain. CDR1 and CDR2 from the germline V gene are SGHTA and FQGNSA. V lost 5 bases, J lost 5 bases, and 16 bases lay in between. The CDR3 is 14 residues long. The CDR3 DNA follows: TGTGCCAGCAGCCGGTTAGTAAGTGTGGACGAGCAGTACTTC. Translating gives CASSRLVSVDEQYF.

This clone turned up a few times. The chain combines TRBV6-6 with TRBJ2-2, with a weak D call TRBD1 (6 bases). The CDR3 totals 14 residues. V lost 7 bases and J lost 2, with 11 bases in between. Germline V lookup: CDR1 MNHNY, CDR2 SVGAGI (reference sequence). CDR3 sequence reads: CASTWTENTGELFF. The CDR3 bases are TGTGCCAGCACGTGGACAGAAAACACCGGGGAGCTGTTTTTT.

The CDR3 sequence: CASRLALSYEQYF. CDR3 nucleotide sequence: TGTGCCAGCAGACTCGCCCTTTCCTACGAGCAGTACTTC. This chain uses TRBV6-5 with TRBJ2-7, with unresolved D. Trimming shortened V by 6 bases and J by 1 base, and 10 bases separated the two germline ends. Germline V gives CDR1 MNHEY, CDR2 SVGAGI. The CDR3 contains 13 residues.

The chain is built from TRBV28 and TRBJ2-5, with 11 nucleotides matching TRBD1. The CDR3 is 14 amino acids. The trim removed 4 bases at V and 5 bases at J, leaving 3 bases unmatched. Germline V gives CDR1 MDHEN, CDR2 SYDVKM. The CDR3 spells CASSSRDRGETQYF. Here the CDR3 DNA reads TGTGCCAGCAGTTCCCGGGACAGGGGGGAGACCCAGTACTTC.

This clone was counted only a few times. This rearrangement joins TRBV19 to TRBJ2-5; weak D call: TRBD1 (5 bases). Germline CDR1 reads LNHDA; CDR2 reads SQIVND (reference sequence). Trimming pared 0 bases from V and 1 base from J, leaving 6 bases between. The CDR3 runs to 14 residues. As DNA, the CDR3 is TGTGCCAGTAGTATAGAAGACAGCCAAGAGACCCAGTACTTC. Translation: CASSIEDSQETQYF.

The CDR3 nucleotides are TGTGCCAGCAGCTTAGAGGCGGGAGGCCCTGCGGATACGCAGTATTTT. Amino acids: CASSLEAGGPADTQYF. This chain joins TRBV7-6 and TRBJ2-3; 8 nucleotides match TRBD2. The germline V gene encodes CDR1 SGHVS and CDR2 FNYEAQ. The CDR3 is 16 amino acids. The trim removed 1 base at V and 6 bases at J, leaving 9 bases unmatched.

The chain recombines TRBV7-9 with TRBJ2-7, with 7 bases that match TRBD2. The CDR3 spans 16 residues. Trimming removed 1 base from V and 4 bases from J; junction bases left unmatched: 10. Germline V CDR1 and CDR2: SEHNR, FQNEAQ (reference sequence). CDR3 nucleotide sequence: TGTGCCAGCAGCTTAGTTTCGGGGGGAGCGGGGTACGAGCAGTACTTC. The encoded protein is CASSLVSGGAGYEQYF.

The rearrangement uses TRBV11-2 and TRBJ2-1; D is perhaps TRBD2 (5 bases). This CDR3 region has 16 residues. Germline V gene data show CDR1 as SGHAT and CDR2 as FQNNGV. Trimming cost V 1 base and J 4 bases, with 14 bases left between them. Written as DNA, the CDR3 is TGTGCCAGCAGCTTAGTTGTTGGCGACTATTACAATGAGCAGTTCTTC. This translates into CASSLVVGDYYNEQFF.

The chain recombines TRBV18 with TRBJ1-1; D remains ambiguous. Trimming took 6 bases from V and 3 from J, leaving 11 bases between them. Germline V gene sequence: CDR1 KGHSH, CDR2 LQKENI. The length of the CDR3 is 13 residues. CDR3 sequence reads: CASSPSVDTEAFF. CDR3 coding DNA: TGTGCCAGCTCTCCGTCGGTTGACACTGAAGCTTTCTTT.

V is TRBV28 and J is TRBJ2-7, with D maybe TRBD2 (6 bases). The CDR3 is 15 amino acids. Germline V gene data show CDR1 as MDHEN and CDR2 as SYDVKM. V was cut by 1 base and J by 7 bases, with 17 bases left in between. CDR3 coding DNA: TGTGCCAGCAGTTTATCTGCCGGCGGGATGGGGGAGCAGTACTTC. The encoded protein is CASSLSAGGMGEQYF.

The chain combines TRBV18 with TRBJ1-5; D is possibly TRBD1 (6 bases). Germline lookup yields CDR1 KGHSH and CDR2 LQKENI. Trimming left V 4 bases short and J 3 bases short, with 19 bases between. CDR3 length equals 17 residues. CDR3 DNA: TGTGCCAGCTCACTAAAGAACACCGGGACACACAATCAGCCCCAGCATTTT. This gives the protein CASSLKNTGTHNQPQHF.

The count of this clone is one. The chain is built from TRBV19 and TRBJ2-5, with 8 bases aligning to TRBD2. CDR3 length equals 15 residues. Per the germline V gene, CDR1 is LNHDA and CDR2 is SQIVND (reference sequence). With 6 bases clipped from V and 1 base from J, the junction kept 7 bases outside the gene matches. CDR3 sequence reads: CASRTGGTGQETQYF. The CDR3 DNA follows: TGTGCCAGTAGGACGGGGGGGACGGGCCAAGAGACCCAGTACTTC. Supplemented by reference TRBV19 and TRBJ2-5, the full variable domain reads DGGITQSPKYLFRKEGQNVTLSCEQNLNHDAMYWYRQDPGQGLRLIYYSQIVNDFQKGDIAEGYSVSREKKESFPLTVTSAQKNPTAFYLCASRTGGTGQETQYFGPGTRLLVL.

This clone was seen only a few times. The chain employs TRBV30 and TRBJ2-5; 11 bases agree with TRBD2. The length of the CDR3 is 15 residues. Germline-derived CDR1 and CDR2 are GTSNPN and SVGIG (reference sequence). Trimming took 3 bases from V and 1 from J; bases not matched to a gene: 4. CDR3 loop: CAWSWGTSGQETQYF. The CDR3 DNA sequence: TGTGCCTGGAGCTGGGGGACTAGCGGCCAAGAGACCCAGTACTTC.

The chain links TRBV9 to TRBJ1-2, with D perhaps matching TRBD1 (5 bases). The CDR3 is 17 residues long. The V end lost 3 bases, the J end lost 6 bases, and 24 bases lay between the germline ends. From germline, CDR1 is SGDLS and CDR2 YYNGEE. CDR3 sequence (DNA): TGTGCCAGCAGCGGACGTGGAGGGACGGCTATAGGCCATGGCTACACCTTC. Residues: CASSGRGGTAIGHGYTF.

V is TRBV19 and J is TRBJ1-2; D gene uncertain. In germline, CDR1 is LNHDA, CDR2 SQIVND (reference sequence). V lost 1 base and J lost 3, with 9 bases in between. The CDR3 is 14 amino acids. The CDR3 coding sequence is TGTGCCAGTAGTATAGGAGGATCCTACTATGGCTACACCTTC. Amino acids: CASSIGGSYYGYTF. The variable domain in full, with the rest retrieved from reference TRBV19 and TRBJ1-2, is DGGITQSPKYLFRKEGQNVTLSCEQNLNHDAMYWYRQDPGQGLRLIYYSQIVNDFQKGDIAEGYSVSREKKESFPLTVTSAQKNPTAFYLCASSIGGSYYGYTFGSGTRLTVV.

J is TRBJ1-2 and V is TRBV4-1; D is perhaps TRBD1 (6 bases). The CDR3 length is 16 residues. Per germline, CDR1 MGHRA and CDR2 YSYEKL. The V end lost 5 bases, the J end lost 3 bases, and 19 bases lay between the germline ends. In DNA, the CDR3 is TGCGCCAGCAGCGTGAATGGAAGGACAGCTTACTATGGCTACACCTTC. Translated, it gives CASSVNGRTAYYGYTF.

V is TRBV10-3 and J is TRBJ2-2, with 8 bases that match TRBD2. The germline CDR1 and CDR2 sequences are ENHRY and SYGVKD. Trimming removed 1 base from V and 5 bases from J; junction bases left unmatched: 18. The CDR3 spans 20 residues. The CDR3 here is CAISEFLGTRREARTGELFF. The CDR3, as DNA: TGTGCCATCAGTGAGTTCCTCGGGACTAGACGCGAGGCCAGGACCGGGGAGCTGTTTTTT.

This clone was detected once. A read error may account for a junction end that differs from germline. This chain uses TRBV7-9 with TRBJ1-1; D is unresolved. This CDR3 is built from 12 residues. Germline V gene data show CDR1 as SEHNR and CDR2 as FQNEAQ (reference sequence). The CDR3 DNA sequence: TGTTCCAGCAGTTACGGAGACACTGAAGCTTTCTTT. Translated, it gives CSSSYGDTEAFF.

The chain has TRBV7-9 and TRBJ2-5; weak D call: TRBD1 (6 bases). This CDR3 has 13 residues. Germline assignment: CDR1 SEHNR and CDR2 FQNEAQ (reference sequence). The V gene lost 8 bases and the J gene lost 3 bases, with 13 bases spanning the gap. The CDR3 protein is CASADRWKETQYF. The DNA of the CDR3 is TGTGCCAGCGCAGACAGGTGGAAAGAGACCCAGTACTTC.

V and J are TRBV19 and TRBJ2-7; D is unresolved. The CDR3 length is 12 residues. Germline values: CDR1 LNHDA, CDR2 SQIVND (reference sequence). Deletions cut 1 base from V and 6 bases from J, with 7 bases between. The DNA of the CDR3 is TGTGCCAGTAGTATAGTCAACGGCGAGCAGTACTTC. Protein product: CASSIVNGEQYF.

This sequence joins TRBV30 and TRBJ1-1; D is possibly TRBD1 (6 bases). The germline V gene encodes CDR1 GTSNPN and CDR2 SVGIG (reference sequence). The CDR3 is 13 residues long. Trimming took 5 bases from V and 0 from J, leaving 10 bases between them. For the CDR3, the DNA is TGTGCCTGGGAACAGGGTCTGAACACTGAAGCTTTCTTT. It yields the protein CAWEQGLNTEAFF.

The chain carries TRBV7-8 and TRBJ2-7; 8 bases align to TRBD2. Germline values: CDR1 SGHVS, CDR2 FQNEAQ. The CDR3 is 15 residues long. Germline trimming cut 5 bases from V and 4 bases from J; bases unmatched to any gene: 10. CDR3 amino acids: CASSRSSGREYEQYF. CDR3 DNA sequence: TGTGCCAGCAGCCGTTCCAGCGGGAGAGAGTACGAGCAGTACTTC.

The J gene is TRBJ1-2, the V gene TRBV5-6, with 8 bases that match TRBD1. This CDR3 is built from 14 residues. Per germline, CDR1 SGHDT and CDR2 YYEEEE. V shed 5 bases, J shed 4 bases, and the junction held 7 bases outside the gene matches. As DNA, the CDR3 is TGTGCCAGCAGTTCCGGGACAGGCACCTATGGCTACACCTTC. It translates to CASSSGTGTYGYTF.

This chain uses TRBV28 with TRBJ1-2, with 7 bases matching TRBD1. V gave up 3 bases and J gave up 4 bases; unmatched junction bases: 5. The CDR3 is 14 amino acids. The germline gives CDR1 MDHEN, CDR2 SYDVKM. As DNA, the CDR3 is TGTGCCAGCAGTTTGGATACAGGGGTCTATGGCTACACCTTC. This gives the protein CASSLDTGVYGYTF.

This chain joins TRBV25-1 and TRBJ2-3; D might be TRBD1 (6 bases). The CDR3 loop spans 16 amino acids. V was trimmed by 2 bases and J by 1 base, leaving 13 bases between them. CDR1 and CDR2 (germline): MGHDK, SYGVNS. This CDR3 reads CASSEDQGTGTDTQYF. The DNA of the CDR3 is TGTGCCAGCAGTGAAGACCAGGGGACGGGCACAGATACGCAGTATTTT. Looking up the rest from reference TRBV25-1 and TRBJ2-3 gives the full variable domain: EADIYQTPRYLVIGTGKKITLECSQTMGHDKMYWYQQDPGMELHLIHYSYGVNSTEKGDLSSESTVSRIRTEHFPLTLESARPSHTSQYLCASSEDQGTGTDTQYFGPGTRLTVL.

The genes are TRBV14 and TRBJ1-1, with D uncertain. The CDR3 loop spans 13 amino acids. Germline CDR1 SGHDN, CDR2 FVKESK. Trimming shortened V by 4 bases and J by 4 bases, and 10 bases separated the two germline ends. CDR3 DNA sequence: TGTGCCAGCAGCCCCTATCTAGGCACTGAAGCTTTCTTT. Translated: CASSPYLGTEAFF.

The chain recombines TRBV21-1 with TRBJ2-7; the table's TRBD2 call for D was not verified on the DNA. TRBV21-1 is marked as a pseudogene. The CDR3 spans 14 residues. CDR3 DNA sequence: TGTGCCAGCGCCCCCGGGACTAGGGAAGACGAGCAGTACTTC. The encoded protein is CASAPGTREDEQYF.